Listed below are T cell receptor beta chains from one sample, sequenced in a study of T cell responses to AZD1222 COVID-19 vaccine. Clones were sequenced by immunoSEQ multiplex PCR, and TCRdb holds only the in-frame ones, with some missing. The repertoire holds roughly 150,000 clones, with 80% to 95% as singletons. Source: peripheral blood, taken on day 0 of AZD1222 vaccination. Receptor source: an adult in good health. CDR3s include the opening cysteine and the closing phenylalanine or tryptophan. D genes are given only for firm matches.

d_gene	j_gene	v_gene	CDR3nt	CDR3aa
.	TRBJ2-2	TRBV5-6	TGTGCCAGCAGCTTGGTTGGGGGAGGGGGCACCGGGGAGCTGTTTTTT	CASSLVGGGGTGELFF
TRBD1	TRBJ1-1	TRBV6-1	TGTGCCAGCAGTGAAGCAGGGACAGCCTTCACTGAAGCTTTCTTT	CASSEAGTAFTEAFF
.	TRBJ2-5	TRBV4-2	TGTGCCAGCAGCCAAGGCCTTTTGGAGACCCAGTACTTC	CASSQGLLETQYF
TRBD1	TRBJ1-2	TRBV29-1	TGCAGCGTTCCCGATGGGGCCAGGGGGATGGATGGCTACACCTTC	CSVPDGARGMDGYTF
.	TRBJ2-2	TRBV4-1	TGCGCCAGCAGCCAAGAGGGTACCACTGCCCGGGGCGGGGAGCTGTTTTTT	CASSQEGTTARGGELFF
.	TRBJ2-3	TRBV3-1/TRBV3-2	TGTGCCAGCAGGTCACAGGGTGGAGGCGGTACGCAGTATTTT	CASRSQGGGGTQYF
.	TRBJ1-1	TRBV19	TGTGCCAGTAGGGGACACACGAACACTGAAGCTTTCTTT	CASRGHTNTEAFF
.	TRBJ1-1	TRBV30	TGTGCCTCGGGGTGGGGCACTGAAGCTTTCTTT	CASGWGTEAFF
.	TRBJ1-3	TRBV18	TGTGCCAGCTCAGCCGCCGCGGGGTTGTACGGAAACACCATATATTTT	CASSAAAGLYGNTIYF
.	TRBJ1-5	TRBV7-9	TGTGCCAGCAGCTTGGAATCCATGCAGCCCCAGCATTTT	CASSLESMQPQHF